This TCR beta chain was documented in a study of T cells after yellow fever vaccination (dated by TCRdb to between 2018 and 2021). Regarding the complete study: The SMART-Seq v4 Ultra Low Input RNA kit was used to prepare libraries from fractions with low cell numbers. To follow T-cell clones before and after both primary and booster YFV17D yellow fever vaccination, bulk TCR alpha and beta repertoires underwent longitudinal sequencing. Two healthy male donors, one aged 18 to 30 and one aged 30 to 40 years, were included in the cohort. Blood was drawn at multiple timepoints before and after primary and secondary immunization, with bulk PBMC replicates and cell subsets isolated. Paper-wide results and their limitations: Compared with the primary T-cell response, the secondary T-cell response was faster but weaker, reaching its peak on day 5 rather than on day 15. After the booster, most clones that had expanded after primary vaccination were detected again (around 95% of CD4 and around 88% of CD8), suggesting broad maintenance of memory. Computational filtering was required because FACS-sorted repertoires could contain abundant contaminating clonotypes from the bulk population. Only a couple of donors were included in the study, so the extent to which the findings can be generalized is limited. A small fraction of clonotypes showed up in both the CD4 and CD8 compartments, probably as a result of convergent recombination.

Synthesis of TCR cDNA relied on 5'RACE template switching, a step that introduced a universal primer site along with unique molecular identifiers. Priming for cDNA synthesis came from both the TCR alpha and TCR beta constant segments. Two PCR steps were used to amplify libraries, with sample barcodes and sequencing adapters being added in the second step. Libraries were sequenced on Illumina HiSeq 2500 (2x100 bp) or NovaSeq (2x150 bp). In the paper's pipeline: Demultiplexing of reads and collapsing into UMI consensus sequences were performed with MIGEC, and V(D)J alignment was carried out with MiXCR. Clonotypes responding to the vaccine were identified with edgeR on replicate PBMC samples, with the criteria of FDR below 0.01 and a log2 fold change above 5 up to day 15. Each bulk clonotype was labeled CD4 or CD8 based on which sequenced repertoire, CD4 or CD8, contained the clonotype at higher abundance. TCRdb reanalyzed the raw reads on its own, using fastp at Q25 for trimming and MiXCR for clone calling, and kept in-frame beta chains. CDR3 protein sequences are deduplicated, and each keeps its most common genes and DNA. The V and J calls and clone size come from TCRdb's table, not from the authors' own analysis. A total of 610,000 or so distinct CDR3 sequences appear in this sample, 9% to 15% of them only once. The ten largest make up under 15% of the sample.

The sample's treatment or condition label is to be understood as: live attenuated yellow fever vaccine strain. At each blood-draw timepoint, two biological replicates of bulk PBMCs were collected. PBMCs were isolated from peripheral blood using a standard Ficoll-Paque protocol. TriZol was used to extract RNA from bulk PBMCs, CD4 and CD8 fractions, and dextramer-positive and dextramer-negative fractions. This clonotype was seen a few times. The antigen it recognizes is unknown. No much larger clone is present one base from it, and per-base qualities are unavailable. CDR3 length: 17 amino acids, cysteine to phenylalanine. The retained sequence is limited to the CDR3, 51 bases, with the frame set at the first base. The germline V end is reduced by 3 bases and the J end by 2 bases; junction bases left unmatched: 8. Per the germline V gene, SGHTA is the CDR1 and FQGNSA is the CDR2.

This clonotype originated in a man in his thirties or forties who received the YFV17D yellow fever vaccine. The input for sequencing was PBMCs, taken on the day of the yellow fever booster vaccination. Recombination linked TRBV7-2 to TRBJ2-1; 9 middle bases align to TRBD2. The CDR3 here reads CASSFPAGGRAYNEQFF. DNA sequence: TGTGCCAGCAGCTTCCCAGCTGGCGGGAGGGCCTACAATGAGCAGTTCTTC.